This T cell receptor (beta chain) stems from a study of blood T cell repertoires in COVID-19. This CDR3 comprises 15 residues. Germline CDR1 is SGHNT and CDR2 is YENEEA. Trimming removed 5 bases from V and 3 bases from J; junction bases left unmatched: 7. As processed by the authors: Amplification from reference gene primers served as the basis for estimated nucleated cell counts. The table came from immunoSEQ multiplex PCR; TCRdb's copy has only in-frame clones and leaves some out. The V and J calls and clone size are taken from that table; D and trimming were inferred from the DNA. The table has around 260,000 clones, more than 80% seen once; the top ten hold 3%.

Sequencing was done on a sample of peripheral blood. This chain joins TRBV11-3 and TRBJ2-3; 8 nucleotides agree with TRBD1. The TCR was taken from a woman under 40 with active or convalescent COVID-19. The CDR3 nucleotides are TGTGCCAGCAGCCAGACAGGGGATAGGACAGATACGCAGTATTTT. It yields the protein CASSQTGDRTDTQYF. Supplemented by reference TRBV11-3 and TRBJ2-3, the full variable domain reads EAGVVQSPRYKIIEKKQPVAFWCNPISGHNTLYWYLQNLGQGPELLIRYENEEAVDDSQLPKDRFSAERLKGVDSTLKIQPAELGDSAVYLCASSQTGDRTDTQYFGPGTRLTVL.